This TCR beta chain was recorded in a study of shared clonotypes between healthy human individuals. General study points: The researchers took only blood, and tissue repertoires probably look different.

The CDR3 is 16 amino acids. Germline trimming cut 3 bases from V and 3 bases from J; bases unmatched to any gene: 5. The V gene's germline CDR1 is SGHVS and CDR2 FQNEAQ. Worth noting for this clone: Its cognate antigen is unknown.

Assay used: immunoSEQ multiplex PCR; TCRdb lists only in-frame clones, some missing. The sample has some 2,000,000 clones, about 95% seen once. CD45RO-negative cells were positively selected for CCR7, leaving out terminally differentiated effector memory CD45RA+ cells. The chain has TRBV7-8 and TRBJ2-6, with 7 bases matching TRBD1. The sequencing input was naive CD8+ T cells sorted from blood. The sequence came from a man in his late teens or twenties in good health. The CDR3 region has the DNA TGTGCCAGCAGCTTTCTAGGGGGCTTTGGGGCCAACGTCCTGACTTTC. This codes for CASSFLGGFGANVLTF. Combining the CDR3 with reference TRBV7-8 and TRBJ2-6 gives the whole variable domain GAGVSQSPRYKVAKRGQDVALRCDPISGHVSLFWYQQALGQGPEFLTYFQNEAQLDKSGLPSDRFFAERPEGSVSTLKIQRTQQEDSAVYLCASSFLGGFGANVLTFGAGSRLTVL.